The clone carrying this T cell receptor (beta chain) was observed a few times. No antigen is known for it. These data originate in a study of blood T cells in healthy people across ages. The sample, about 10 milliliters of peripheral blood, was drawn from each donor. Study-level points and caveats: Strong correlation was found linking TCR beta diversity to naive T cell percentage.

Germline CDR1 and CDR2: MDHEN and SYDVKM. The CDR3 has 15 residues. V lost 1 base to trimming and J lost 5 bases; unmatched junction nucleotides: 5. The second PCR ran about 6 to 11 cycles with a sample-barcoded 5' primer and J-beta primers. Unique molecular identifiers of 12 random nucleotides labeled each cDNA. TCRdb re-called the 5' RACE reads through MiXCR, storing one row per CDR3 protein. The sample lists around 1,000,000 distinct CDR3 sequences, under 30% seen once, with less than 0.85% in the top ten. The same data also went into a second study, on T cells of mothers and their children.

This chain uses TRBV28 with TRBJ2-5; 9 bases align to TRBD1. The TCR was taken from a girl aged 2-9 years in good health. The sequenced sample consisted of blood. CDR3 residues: CASSLYRGHGETQYF. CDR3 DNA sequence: TGTGCCAGCAGTTTATACAGGGGGCATGGTGAGACCCAGTACTTC.